This entry concerns a single T cell receptor beta chain. Its antigen is as yet unknown. As the method for making TCR beta libraries, quantitative 5'-RACE with molecular barcodes was used. TCRdb reanalysed the 5' RACE reads using MiXCR and keeps one entry per CDR3 protein. The sample has a few hundred thousand distinct CDR3 sequences, under 25% seen once. The data derive from a study of CD8 T cells in ankylosing spondylitis. General observations from the study: Prior literature has documented some motif variants in synovial fluid and blood from reactive arthritis. Seemingly characteristic of ankylosing spondylitis blood was a TCR beta motif consisting of about 8 highly homologous variants. Reportedly, disease-linked clones are significantly enriched in ankylosing spondylitis patients' matched synovial fluid.

Germline loops: CDR1 MNHEY, CDR2 SVGAGI. V shed 0 bases, J shed 1 base, and the junction held 4 bases outside the gene matches. The CDR3 runs to 16 residues. The TCR was taken from a female donor with ankylosing spondylitis or in good health (not recorded which). The sample was blood, either unsorted or a sorted T cell fraction (not recorded which). The chain employs TRBV6-5 and TRBJ2-3; 7 bases agree with TRBD1. The CDR3 spells CASSYSPGQGTDTQYF. CDR3 bases: TGTGCCAGCAGTTACTCCCCCGGACAGGGCACAGATACGCAGTATTTT.